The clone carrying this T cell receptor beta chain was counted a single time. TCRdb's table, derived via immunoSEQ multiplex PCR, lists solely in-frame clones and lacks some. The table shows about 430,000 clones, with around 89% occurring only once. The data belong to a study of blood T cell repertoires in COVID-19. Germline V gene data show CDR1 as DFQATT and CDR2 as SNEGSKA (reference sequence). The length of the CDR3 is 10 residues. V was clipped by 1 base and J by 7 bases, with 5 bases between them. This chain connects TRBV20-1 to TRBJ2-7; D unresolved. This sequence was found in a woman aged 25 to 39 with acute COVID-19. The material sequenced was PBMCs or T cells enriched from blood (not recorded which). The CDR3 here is CSARVGEQYF. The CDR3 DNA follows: TGCAGTGCTAGAGTCGGGGAGCAGTACTTC.